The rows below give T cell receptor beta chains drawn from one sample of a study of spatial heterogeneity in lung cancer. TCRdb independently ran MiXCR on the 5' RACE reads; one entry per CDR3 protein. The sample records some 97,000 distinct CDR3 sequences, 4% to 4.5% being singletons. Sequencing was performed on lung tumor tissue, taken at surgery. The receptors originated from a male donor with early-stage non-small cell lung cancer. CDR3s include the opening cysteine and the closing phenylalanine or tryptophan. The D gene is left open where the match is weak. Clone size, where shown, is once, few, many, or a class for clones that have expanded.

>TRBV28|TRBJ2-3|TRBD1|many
TGTGCCAGCAAAGACACAGGGGGCACAGATACGCAGTATTTT
CASKDTGGTDTQYF
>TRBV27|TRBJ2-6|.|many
TGCGCCAGCAGCTTGTCTGGGGCCAACGTCCTGACTTTC
CASSLSGANVLTF
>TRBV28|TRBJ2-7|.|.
TGTGCCAGCAGTTCCAGGAGGGACTCCTACGAGCAGTACTTC
CASSSRRDSYEQYF
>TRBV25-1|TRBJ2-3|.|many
TGTGCCAGCTCCCTCCCCTCGGGCACAGATACGCAGTATTTT
CASSLPSGTDTQYF
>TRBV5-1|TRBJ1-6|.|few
TGCGCCAGCAGCTCTGTTCTCGACAGGAATTCACCCCTCCACTTT
CASSSVLDRNSPLHF
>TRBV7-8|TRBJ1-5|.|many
TGTGCCAGCAGCCTAATCACTGATGGCAATCAGCCCCAGCATTTT
CASSLITDGNQPQHF
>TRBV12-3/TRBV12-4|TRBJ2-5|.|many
TGTGCCAGCAGCCCGGACGGCCGGAAGGAGACCCAGTACTTC
CASSPDGRKETQYF
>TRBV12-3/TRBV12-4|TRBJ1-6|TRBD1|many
TGTGCCAGCAGTTTAAGAGACAGGGGAGGCGACTCACCCCTCCACTTT
CASSLRDRGGDSPLHF
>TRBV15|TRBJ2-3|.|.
TGTGCCACCAGCGGAGGGAGCGAAGATACGCAGTATTTT
CATSGGSEDTQYF
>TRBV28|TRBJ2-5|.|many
TGTGCCAGCAGTTTCCTCGGCCTTCTGGGGGCCCAGTACTTC
CASSFLGLLGAQYF
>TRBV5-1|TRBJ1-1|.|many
TGCGCCAGCAGCTTGGTCGGGGAAGCTGAAGCTTTCTTT
CASSLVGEAEAFF
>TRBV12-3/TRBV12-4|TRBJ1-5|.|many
TGTGCCAGCAGTTTCCCTAACAAACCCCAGCATTTT
CASSFPNKPQHF
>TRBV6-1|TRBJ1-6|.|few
TGTGCCAGCAGTGAAAACTTTCAGGGAAGGCTCCACTTT
CASSENFQGRLHF
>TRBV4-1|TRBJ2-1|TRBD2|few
TGCGCCAGCAGCCCTGGGACTAGGAGTGAGCAGTTCTTC
CASSPGTRSEQFF
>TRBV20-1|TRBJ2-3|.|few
TGCAGTGCTTCACCTCACCTACTCACAGATACGCAGTATTTT
CSASPHLLTDTQYF
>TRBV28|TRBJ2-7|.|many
TGTGCCAGCAGTGTTGGGACCTTAAGGAGGTCCTACGAGCAGTACTTC
CASSVGTLRRSYEQYF
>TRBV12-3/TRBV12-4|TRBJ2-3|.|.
TGTGCCAGCAGTTTAGCCAAAGGGTTTCCAGATACGCAGTATTTT
CASSLAKGFPDTQYF
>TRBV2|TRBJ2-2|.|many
TGTGCCACAAAAGAGACAGTGAACACCGGGGAGCTGTTTTTT
CATKETVNTGELFF
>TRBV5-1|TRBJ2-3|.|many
TGCGCCAGCAGCTTGCCAACAGATACGCAGTATTTT
CASSLPTDTQYF
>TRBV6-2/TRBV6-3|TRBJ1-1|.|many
TGTGCCAGCGGACGAGTGAACACTGAAGCTTTCTTT
CASGRVNTEAFF
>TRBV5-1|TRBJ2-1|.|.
TGCGCCAGCAGCCTACAGGCCGCATCCTACAATGAGCAGTTCTTC
CASSLQAASYNEQFF
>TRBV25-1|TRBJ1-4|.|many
TGTGCCAGCGCAATGAACGGAGGAAAACTGTTTTTT
CASAMNGGKLFF
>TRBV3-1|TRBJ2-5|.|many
TGTGCCAGCAGCCAAGAATGGAGGGAGACCCAGTACTTC
CASSQEWRETQYF
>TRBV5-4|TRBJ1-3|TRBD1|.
TGTGCCAGCAGCCTTGACAGGGGCCCTGTCGCCGGAAACACCATATATTTT
CASSLDRGPVAGNTIYF
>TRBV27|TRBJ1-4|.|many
TGTGCCAGCAGTGTCTGGGGAGGGACCGCGCCTAATGAAAAACTGTTTTTT
CASSVWGGTAPNEKLFF
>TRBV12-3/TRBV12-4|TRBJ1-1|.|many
TGTGCCAGCAGTCAAATAGAGAACACTGAAGCTTTCTTT
CASSQIENTEAFF
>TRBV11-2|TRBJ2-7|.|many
TGTGCCAGCAGCTTAGCGGGCTACGAGCAGTACTTC
CASSLAGYEQYF
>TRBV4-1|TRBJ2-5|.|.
TGCGCCAGCAGCCAGTTGGAGGTGGCGGAGACCCAGTACTTC
CASSQLEVAETQYF
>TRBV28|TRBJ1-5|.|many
TGTGCCAGCAGTTTCCGTCCGATAAATCAGCCCCAGCATTTT
CASSFRPINQPQHF
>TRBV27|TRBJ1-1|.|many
TGTGCCAGCACAGGTAAATGGGGCACTGAAGCTTTCTTT
CASTGKWGTEAFF
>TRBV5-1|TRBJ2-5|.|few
TGCGCCAGCAGCTTGGTGCGGATGGAGGAGACCCAGTACTTC
CASSLVRMEETQYF
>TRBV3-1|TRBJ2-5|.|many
TGTGCCAGCAGCCAAGACGGCAGGGGAGAGACCCAGTACTTC
CASSQDGRGETQYF
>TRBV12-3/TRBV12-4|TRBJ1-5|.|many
TGTGCCAGCAGTACCCTAGACAGCAATCAGCCCCAGCATTTT
CASSTLDSNQPQHF
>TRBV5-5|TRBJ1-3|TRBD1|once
TGTGCCAGCAGCTTGTCTCAGGGGGCGTCTGGAAACACCATATATTTT
CASSLSQGASGNTIYF
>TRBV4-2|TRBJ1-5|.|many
TGTGCCAGCAGCCAAGAGGAGACTAGCAATCAGCCCCAGCATTTT
CASSQEETSNQPQHF
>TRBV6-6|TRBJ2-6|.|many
TGTGCCAGCAGTCGCAGGGAAGGGTCTGGGGCCAACGTCCTGACTTTC
CASSRREGSGANVLTF
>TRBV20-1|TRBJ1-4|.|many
TGCAGTGTCGCCCAGGGGCCCAATGAAAAACTGTTTTTT
CSVAQGPNEKLFF
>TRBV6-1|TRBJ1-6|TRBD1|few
TGTGCCAGCAGTGAACCCGGGACAGGGTCCGCACCCCTCCACTTT
CASSEPGTGSAPLHF
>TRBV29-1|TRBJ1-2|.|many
TGCAGCGCGTCACAGGGAGATAACTATGGCTACACCTTC
CSASQGDNYGYTF
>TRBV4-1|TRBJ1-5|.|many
TGCGCCAGCAGCCAAGATTTGGACAGAAAGAAGCCCCAGCATTTT
CASSQDLDRKKPQHF
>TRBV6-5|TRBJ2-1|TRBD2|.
TGTGCCAGCAGTTCGAGGCGGGGGGCCAATGAGCAGTTCTTC
CASSSRRGANEQFF
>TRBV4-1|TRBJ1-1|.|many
TGCGCCAGCAGCCAAGACCCGGGACACCTGAAAGGGGGTGAAGCTTTCTTT
CASSQDPGHLKGGEAFF
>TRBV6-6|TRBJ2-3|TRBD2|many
TGTGCCAGCACCCGCGGGAGACCCGCGGGAGATACGCAGTATTTT
CASTRGRPAGDTQYF
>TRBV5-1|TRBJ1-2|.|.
TGCGCCAGCAGCTTGCAGCAGGGACACCGGGATGGCTACACCTTC
CASSLQQGHRDGYTF
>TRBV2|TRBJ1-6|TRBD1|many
TGTGCCAGCAGTTCCGGGACAGGAAATTCACCCCTCCACTTT
CASSSGTGNSPLHF
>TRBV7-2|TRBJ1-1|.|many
TGTGCCAGCAGCTCAACAGGGCCGACTGAAGCTTTCTTT
CASSSTGPTEAFF
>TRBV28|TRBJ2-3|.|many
TGTGCCAGCAGTCAAGGAGGGGGTGTGCGCACAGATACGCAGTATTTT
CASSQGGGVRTDTQYF
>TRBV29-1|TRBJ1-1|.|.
TGCAGCGTTGGTCAGGTACTTGGGCGGGTGAACACTGAAGCTTTCTTT
CSVGQVLGRVNTEAFF
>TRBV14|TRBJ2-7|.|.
TGTGCCAGCAGCCAAGATAGTATCAGGGCCCACGAGCAGTACTTC
CASSQDSIRAHEQYF
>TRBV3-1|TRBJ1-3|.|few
TGTGCCAGCAGCAACCGTTGGAACACCATATATTTT
CASSNRWNTIYF